Listed here are 11 T cell receptor beta chains from one sample, sequenced in a study of blood T cell repertoires in COVID-19. The protocol was immunoSEQ multiplex PCR, while the TCRdb copy is restricted to in-frame clones and leaves out a portion. Altogether about 100,000 clones are present, 65% to 85% being singletons, with the ten largest covering 17%. Sequenced input: peripheral blood. These receptor sequences come from a woman aged 60-70 years with acute or convalescent COVID-19.

The chain is built from TRBV29-1 and TRBJ1-1; possible D gene TRBD1, 6 bases. Trimming pared 5 bases from V and 5 bases from J, leaving 27 bases between. The CDR3 is made up of 17 amino acids. The germline CDR1 and CDR2 sequences are SQVTM and ANQGSEA. The DNA for the CDR3 is TGCAGCGTTTTGTCGGGGTTCCGAACAGGGTCCGGGACTGAAGCTTTCTTT. It codes for CSVLSGFRTGSGTEAFF.

In this sample, this clone turned up a few times. The V gene is TRBV7-3, the J gene TRBJ2-2; a possible D gene is TRBD2 (6 bases). V lost 5 bases to trimming and J lost 4 bases, with 17 bases between them. The germline gives CDR1 SGHTA, CDR2 FQGTGA. The CDR3 is 16 residues long. The CDR3 DNA follows: TGTGCCAGCAGCCCAAATACGGGACTTTCCACCGGGGAGCTGTTTTTT. It specifies CASSPNTGLSTGELFF.

The count of this clone is one. The chain joins TRBV7-2 to TRBJ2-1; possibly TRBD1 for D (6 bases). The germline V gene encodes CDR1 SGHTA and CDR2 FQGNSA. This CDR3 spans 14 amino acids. V was cut by 5 bases and J by 6 bases, with 14 bases left in between. DNA of the CDR3: TGTGCCAGCAGCCCAGAAGGGGACACCAATGAGCAGTTCTTC. Protein: CASSPEGDTNEQFF.

The V call is TRBV3-1 (or the pseudogene TRBV3-2), the J call TRBJ1-1; 10 positions agree with TRBD1. The CDR3 has 17 amino acids. V gave up 3 bases and J gave up 1 base; unmatched junction bases: 8. CDR1 LGHDT and CDR2 YNNKEL come from the germline V gene (reference sequence). The DNA of the CDR3 is TGTGCCAGCAGCCACCAAGGGGACAGGGGATCGAACACTGAAGCTTTCTTT. Amino acids: CASSHQGDRGSNTEAFF.

With regard to this clone: At one end, the junction sequence differs from germline, possibly due to a read error. The chain uses TRBV7-7 and TRBJ2-3, with 7 bases identical to TRBD2. The CDR3 length is 14 residues. CDR1 is SSHAT, CDR2 FNYEAQ, per germline (reference sequence). CDR3 region: CASSFGGGTDTQYF. DNA of the CDR3: TGTGCTAGCAGCTTTGGGGGGGGCACAGATACGCAGTATTTT.

The V gene is TRBV2, the J gene TRBJ1-2; 7 bases are a match to TRBD1. This CDR3 is 15 amino acids long. The V and J ends lost 1 base and 7 bases, in that order; junction bases with no gene match: 9. Per germline, CDR1 SNHLY and CDR2 FYNNEI. The CDR3 sequence: CASSEVMTGIGGYTF. DNA of the CDR3: TGTGCCAGCAGTGAAGTTATGACAGGGATCGGTGGCTACACCTTC.

The rearrangement joins TRBV23-1 to TRBJ2-7; TRBD1 is a possible D gene (6 bases). TRBV23-1 is labeled an ORF, and its function is uncertain. V lost 6 bases and J lost 0, with 15 bases in between. This CDR3 comprises 15 residues. The CDR3 spells CASSPTDRHSYEQYF. The CDR3 DNA is TGCGCCAGCAGCCCCACAGACAGGCACTCCTACGAGCAGTACTTC.

The chain has TRBV19 and TRBJ2-2, with D possibly being TRBD2 (5 bases). The germline V gene has CDR1 LNHDA and CDR2 SQIVND (reference sequence). The CDR3 extends over 14 amino acids. V lost 7 bases and J lost 6, with 15 bases in between. The CDR3 region has the DNA TGTGCCAGTACTACTAGTAGGCATTCCGGGGAGCTGTTTTTT. This encodes CASTTSRHSGELFF.

In DNA, the CDR3 is TGTGCCAGCAGGGTGGACACAGACAATGAGCAGTTCTTC. It encodes CASRVDTDNEQFF. V and J are TRBV12-3 or TRBV12-4 and TRBJ2-1; tentative D call: TRBD1 (5 bases). This CDR3 region has 13 residues. Trimming removed 6 bases from V and 5 bases from J, with 11 bases in between.

The J gene is TRBJ1-2, the V gene TRBV7-2; D gene unclear. The CDR3 covers 15 residues. Germline assignment: CDR1 SGHTA and CDR2 FQGNSA. Between the trimmed V and J ends, which lost 2 bases and 0 bases, there was a span of 10 bases. The CDR3 sequence: CASSLSRQPNYGYTF. The CDR3 DNA sequence: TGTGCCAGCAGCTTATCCAGGCAACCTAACTATGGCTACACCTTC.

V and J are TRBV3-1 (or the pseudogene TRBV3-2) and TRBJ2-2; possible D gene TRBD2, 7 bases. The germline gives CDR1 LGHDT, CDR2 YNNKEL (reference sequence). This CDR3 region has 14 residues. Trimming shortened V by 10 bases and J by 5 bases, and 17 bases separated the two germline ends. This CDR3 reads CATKEGGRTGELFF. CDR3 nucleotide sequence: TGTGCCACCAAAGAGGGGGGGCGAACCGGGGAGCTGTTTTTT.